This section outlines one T cell receptor beta chain sequence together with its context. This clone was recorded only once. Its antigen target is currently unknown. Base qualities are missing; no much larger clone stands one base away. At one collaborating source in Seattle, patients were enrolled during active infection and were followed longitudinally through the course of disease. The collaborating institutions used their own protocols to collect whole blood in K2EDTA tubes. Collaborator samples were shipped for TCRbeta analysis as frozen whole blood, isolated PBMCs, or DNA extracted from either sample type. The immunoSEQ Assay, a bias-controlled multiplex PCR, was used to amplify TCRbeta CDR3 regions from genomic DNA. The authors' pipeline ran thus. The number of nucleated cells in each sample was estimated by amplification of reference gene primers within the assay. To quantify the absolute abundance of each unique TCRbeta CDR3 rearrangement, sequence reads were collapsed and filtered. For each sample, productive Simpson clonality was calculated as the square root of Simpson's diversity index across productive rearrangements. TCRdb limited this immuneACCESS table to in-frame rearrangements with V and J called. A share of clones is missing; checked studies link under half to unresolved V genes, and the rest is unexplained. The V and J calls and clone size come from that table; D and trimming were worked out from the DNA. This sample comprises roughly 160,000 clones, more than 75% of them detected only once. The ten most abundant clones make up 10% of the sample.

The source of the sample is a study of blood T cell repertoires in COVID-19 (dated by TCRdb to between 2020 and 2021). For the study in its entirety: Collaborator samples came from the United States, Italy and Spain and covered acute and convalescent phases of COVID-19. The material from the prospective study consisted of cDNA or gDNA derived from T cells, B-cell-depleted T cells, or PBMCs. Deeply sampled blood TCRbeta repertoires from subjects exposed to, actively infected with, or recovered from COVID-19 were included in the dataset. A freely available public database, intended as a resource for researchers studying the immune response to SARS-CoV-2, is where the repertoires were released. The samples were drawn from the first 160 participants of the ongoing ImmuneRACE study and from over 950 subjects provided by 6 global collaborators. Sample metadata almost always included a de-identified subject ID, COVID-19 status, age in years and sex. Where HLA class I and class II types were available, the types were taken from metadata supplied by the sample provider, not from assay-based typing. On the study overall, not on this receptor specifically: Clinical and demographic metadata were provided uncurated, with the amount varying by source and participant.

V and J are truncated by 3 bases and 6 bases respectively, leaving an intervening sequence of 15 bases. The germline V gene gives CDR1 as KGHDR and CDR2 as SFDVKD. Including cysteine and phenylalanine, the CDR3 has 15 amino acids. Of the read, only the CDR3 DNA is kept; its 45 bases are in frame from base 1. This TCR came from a woman aged 70-85 years with COVID-19, enrolled during active disease. The source material was peripheral blood. The chain is made from TRBV24-1 and TRBJ2-3; TRBD1 is a possible D gene, resting on 5 matching bases. The nucleotides are TGTGCCACCAGTGATAAGGGGCTTAAGTCGGATACGCAGTATTTT. Translated, this is CATSDKGLKSDTQYF.